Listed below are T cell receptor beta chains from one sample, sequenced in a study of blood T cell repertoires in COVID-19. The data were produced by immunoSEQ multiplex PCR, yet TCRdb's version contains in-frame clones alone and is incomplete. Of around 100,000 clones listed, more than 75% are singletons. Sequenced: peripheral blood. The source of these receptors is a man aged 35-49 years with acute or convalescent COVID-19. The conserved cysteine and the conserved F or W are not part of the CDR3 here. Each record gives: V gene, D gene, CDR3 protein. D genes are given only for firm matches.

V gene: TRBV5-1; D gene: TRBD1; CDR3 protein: ASSPGQGEPGANVLT
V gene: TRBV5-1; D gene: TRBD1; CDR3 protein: ASSLTGGLPEQY
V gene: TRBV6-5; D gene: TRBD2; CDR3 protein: ASSYTGGGTGELF
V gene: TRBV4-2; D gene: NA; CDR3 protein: ASSPPREEQF
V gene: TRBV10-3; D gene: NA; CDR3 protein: AISEGTSKQYTQY
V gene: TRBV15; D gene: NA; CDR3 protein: ATRLESANEQF
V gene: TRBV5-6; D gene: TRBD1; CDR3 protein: ASSFPQGASPLH
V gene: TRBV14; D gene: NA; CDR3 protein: ASSQESSTYEQY
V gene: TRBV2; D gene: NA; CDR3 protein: ASSSTMIRLDTEAF
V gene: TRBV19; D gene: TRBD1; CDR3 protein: ASSPGDSTYGYT
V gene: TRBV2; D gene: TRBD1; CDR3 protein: ASSPGTGGNQPQH
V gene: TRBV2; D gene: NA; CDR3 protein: ASRIPLALSYNEQF
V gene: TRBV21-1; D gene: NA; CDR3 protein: ASSPPKPQPQH
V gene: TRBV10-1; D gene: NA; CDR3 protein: ARKRPAPGKDEQF
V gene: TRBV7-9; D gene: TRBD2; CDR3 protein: ASSRSLAGGQETQY
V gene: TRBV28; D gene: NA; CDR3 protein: ASSLSFGGADTQY
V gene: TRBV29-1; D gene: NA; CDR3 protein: SVVNGGIYGYT
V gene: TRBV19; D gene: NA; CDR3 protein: ASSIRGLGGDTGELF
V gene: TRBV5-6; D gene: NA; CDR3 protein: ASSLHLSSYNSPLH
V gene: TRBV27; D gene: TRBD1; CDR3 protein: ASSKDRVYEKLF
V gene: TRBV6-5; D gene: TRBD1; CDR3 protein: ASRPTGAINEKLF
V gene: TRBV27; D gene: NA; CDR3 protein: ASSKGVNTNQPQH
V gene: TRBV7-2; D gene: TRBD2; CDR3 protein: ASSLGLAGPITYNEQF
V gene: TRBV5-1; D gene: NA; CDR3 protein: ASSQSDGRDQPQH
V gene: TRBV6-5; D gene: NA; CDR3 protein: ASRGPGPRGEKLF
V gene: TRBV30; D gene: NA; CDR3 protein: AWETGTFDTIY
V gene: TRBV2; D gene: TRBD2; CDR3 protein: ASRWEGASEQY
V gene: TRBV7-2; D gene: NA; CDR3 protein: ASSLGPSSYEQY
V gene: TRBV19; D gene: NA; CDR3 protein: ASWSGGRGSPLH
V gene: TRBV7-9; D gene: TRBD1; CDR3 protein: ASSHGTGATNEKLF
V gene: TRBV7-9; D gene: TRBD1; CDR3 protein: ASSEDRGGYT
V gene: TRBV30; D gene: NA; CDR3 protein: AWNSRGGHNYNEQF
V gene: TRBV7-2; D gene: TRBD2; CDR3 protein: ASRDRLAGTDTQY
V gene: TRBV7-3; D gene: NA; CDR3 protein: ASSLTAVSSYEQY
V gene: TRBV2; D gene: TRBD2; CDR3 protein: AGRGGRGTGELF
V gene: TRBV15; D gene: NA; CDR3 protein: ATSRTKRNEQF
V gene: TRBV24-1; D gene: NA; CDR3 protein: ATSGGGAFNEQF
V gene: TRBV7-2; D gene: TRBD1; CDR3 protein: ASSSDRGRYEQY
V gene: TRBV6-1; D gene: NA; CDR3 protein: ASSERGRNEKLF
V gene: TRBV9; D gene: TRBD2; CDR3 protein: ASSAVTSGETQY
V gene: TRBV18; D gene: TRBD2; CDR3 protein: ASSGLAGAISGANVLT
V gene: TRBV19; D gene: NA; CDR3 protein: ASSGPGLGSYNEQF
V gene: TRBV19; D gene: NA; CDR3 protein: ASKERTASYSNQPQH
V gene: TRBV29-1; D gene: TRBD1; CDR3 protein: SVAGGREQF
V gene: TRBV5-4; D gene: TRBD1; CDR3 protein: ASSTRDRGGSPLH
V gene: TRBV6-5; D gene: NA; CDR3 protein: ASRLDSGSTIY
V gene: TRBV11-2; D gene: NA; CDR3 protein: ASSPQAGGVTEAF
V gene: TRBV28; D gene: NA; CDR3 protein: ASSTVGQSYNSPLH
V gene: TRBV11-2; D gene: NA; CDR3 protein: ASSLHGRYNSPLH
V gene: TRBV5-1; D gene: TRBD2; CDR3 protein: ASSFLSGTSGPFDNEQF
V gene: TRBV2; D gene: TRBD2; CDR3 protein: ASSDRREGEQY
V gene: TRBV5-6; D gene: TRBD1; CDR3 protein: ASSLRGGRSGYT
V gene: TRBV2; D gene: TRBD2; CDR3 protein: ASSWASGLDEQY
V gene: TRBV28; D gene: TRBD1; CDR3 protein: ASSQGAPGNTIY
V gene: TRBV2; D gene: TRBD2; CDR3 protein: ASSEDGGGGDTQY